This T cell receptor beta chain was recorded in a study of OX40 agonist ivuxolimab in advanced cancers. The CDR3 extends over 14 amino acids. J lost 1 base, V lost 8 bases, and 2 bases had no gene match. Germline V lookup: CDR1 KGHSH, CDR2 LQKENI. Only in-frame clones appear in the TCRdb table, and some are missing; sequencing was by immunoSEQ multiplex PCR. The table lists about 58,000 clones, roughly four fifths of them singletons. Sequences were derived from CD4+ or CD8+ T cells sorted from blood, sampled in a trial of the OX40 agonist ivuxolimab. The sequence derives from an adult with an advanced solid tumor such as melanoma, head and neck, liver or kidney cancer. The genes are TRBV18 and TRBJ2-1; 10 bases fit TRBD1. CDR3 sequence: CASGDRGSYNEQFF. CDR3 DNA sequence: TGTGCCAGCGGGGACAGGGGTTCCTACAATGAGCAGTTCTTC.